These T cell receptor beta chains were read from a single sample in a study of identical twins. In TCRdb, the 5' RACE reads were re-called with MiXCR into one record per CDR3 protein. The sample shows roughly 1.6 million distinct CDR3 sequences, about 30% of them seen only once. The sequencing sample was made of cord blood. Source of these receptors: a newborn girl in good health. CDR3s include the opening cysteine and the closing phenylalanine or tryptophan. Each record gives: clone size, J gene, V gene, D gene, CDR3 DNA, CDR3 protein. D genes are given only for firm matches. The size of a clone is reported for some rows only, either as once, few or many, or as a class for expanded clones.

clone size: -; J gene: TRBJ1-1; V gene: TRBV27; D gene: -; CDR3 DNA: TGTGCCAGCAGACACGGGAGGAACACTGAAGCTTTCTTT; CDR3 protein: CASRHGRNTEAFF
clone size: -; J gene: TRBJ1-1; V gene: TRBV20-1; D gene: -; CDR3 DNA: TGCAGTGCTAGAAACCAGGATTCCCCCTGGAACACTGAAGCTTTCTTT; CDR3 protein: CSARNQDSPWNTEAFF
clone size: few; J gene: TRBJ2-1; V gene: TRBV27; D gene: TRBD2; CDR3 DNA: TGTGCCAGCAGTTTAGTTCCGGGGGGGGACAACTTATGGAATGAGCAGTTCTTC; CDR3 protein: CASSLVPGGDNLWNEQFF
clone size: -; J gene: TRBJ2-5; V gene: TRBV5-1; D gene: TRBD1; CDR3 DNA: TGCGCCAGCAGCTTGGGGTGGACAGGGGTTAGACATGAGCAGTACTTC; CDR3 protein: CASSLGWTGVRHEQYF
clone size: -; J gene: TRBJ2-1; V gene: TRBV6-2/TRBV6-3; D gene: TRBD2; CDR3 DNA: TGTGCCAGCAGGACCATGACTAGCGGGAGCGCCCGCTCCTACAATGAGCAGTTCTTC; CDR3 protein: CASRTMTSGSARSYNEQFF
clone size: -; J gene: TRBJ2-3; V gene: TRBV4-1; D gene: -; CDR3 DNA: TGCGCCAGCAGCCAAGCTGCTAGCGCAACAGATACGCAGTATTTT; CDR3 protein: CASSQAASATDTQYF
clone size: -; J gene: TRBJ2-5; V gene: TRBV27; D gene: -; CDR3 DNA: TGTGCCAGCATACCTCGGGGGGAGACCCAGTACTTC; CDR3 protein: CASIPRGETQYF
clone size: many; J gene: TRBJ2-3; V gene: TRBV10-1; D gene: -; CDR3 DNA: TGCGCCAGCAGTGAATCGGGGGCCGCAGATACGCAGTATTTT; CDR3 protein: CASSESGAADTQYF
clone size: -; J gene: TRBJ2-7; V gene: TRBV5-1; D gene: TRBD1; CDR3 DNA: TGCGCCAGCAGCTTGGCCGGGACAGAAGACTACGAGCAGTACTTC; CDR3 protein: CASSLAGTEDYEQYF
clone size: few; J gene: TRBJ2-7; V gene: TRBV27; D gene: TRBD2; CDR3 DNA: TGTGCCAGCAGTTTATCCGCCGCGCGGGAGAAGCCCTACGAGCAGTACTTC; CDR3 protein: CASSLSAAREKPYEQYF
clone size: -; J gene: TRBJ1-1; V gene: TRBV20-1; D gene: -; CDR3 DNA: TGCAGTGCTAGAGCCCAGGGGCGCGGGGGGAACACTGAAGCTTTCTTT; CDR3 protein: CSARAQGRGGNTEAFF
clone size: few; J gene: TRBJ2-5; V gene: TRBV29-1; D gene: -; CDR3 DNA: TGCAGCGTTGGTAGGGGAGGGGGACAAGAGACCCAGTACTTC; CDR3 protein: CSVGRGGGQETQYF
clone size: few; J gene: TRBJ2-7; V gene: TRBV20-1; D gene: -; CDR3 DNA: TGCAGTGCTCCGTCGACAGGGAGGTACGAGCAGTACTTC; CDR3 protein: CSAPSTGRYEQYF
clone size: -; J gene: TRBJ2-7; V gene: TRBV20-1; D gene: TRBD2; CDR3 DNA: TGCAGTGCTTCAGCGGGAGGGAACTACGAGCAGTACTTC; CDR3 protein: CSASAGGNYEQYF
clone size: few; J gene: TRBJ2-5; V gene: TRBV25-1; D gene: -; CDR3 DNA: TGTGCCAGCAGGGAGACTCCTGGAGAGACCCAGTACTTC; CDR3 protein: CASRETPGETQYF
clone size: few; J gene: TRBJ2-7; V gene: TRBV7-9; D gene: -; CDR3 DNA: TGTGCCAGCAGCTTAATGGGTGAGACCTACGAGCAGTACTTC; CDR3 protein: CASSLMGETYEQYF
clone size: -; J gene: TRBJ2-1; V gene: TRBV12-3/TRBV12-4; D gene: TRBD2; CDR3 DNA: TGTGCCAGCAGTTTACCGGGGGGAGTCGGAGAGCAGTTCTTC; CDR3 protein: CASSLPGGVGEQFF
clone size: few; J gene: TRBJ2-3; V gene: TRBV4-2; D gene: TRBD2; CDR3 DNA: TGTGCCAGCAGCCAAGGACGGTCTAGCGGGGGGGGCGATACGCAGTATTTT; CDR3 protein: CASSQGRSSGGGDTQYF
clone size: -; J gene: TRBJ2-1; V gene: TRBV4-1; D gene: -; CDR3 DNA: TGCGCCAGCAGCCAAGTTCTGAAGTACAATGAGCAGTTCTTC; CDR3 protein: CASSQVLKYNEQFF
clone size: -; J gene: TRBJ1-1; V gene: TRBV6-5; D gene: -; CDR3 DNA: TGTGCCAGCAGTTACGATCAGGGGTTAGAAGCTTTCTTT; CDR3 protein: CASSYDQGLEAFF
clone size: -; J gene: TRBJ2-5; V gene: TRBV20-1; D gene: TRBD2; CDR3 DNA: TGCAGTGCTAGTCGGACTAGCGGGAGATACAATGAGCAGTACTTC; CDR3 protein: CSASRTSGRYNEQYF
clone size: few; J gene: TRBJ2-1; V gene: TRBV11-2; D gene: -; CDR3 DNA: TGTGCCAGCAGCCCTTTAGCGCGCTCCTACAATGAGCAGTTCTTC; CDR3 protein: CASSPLARSYNEQFF
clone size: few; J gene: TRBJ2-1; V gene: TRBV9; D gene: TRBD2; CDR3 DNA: TGTGCCAGCAGCGTAAGAACTAGCGGGGCCTACAATGAGCAGTTCTTC; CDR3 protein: CASSVRTSGAYNEQFF
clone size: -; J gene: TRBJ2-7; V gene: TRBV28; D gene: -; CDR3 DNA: TGTGCCAGCGGGACATACTACGAGCAGTACTTC; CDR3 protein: CASGTYYEQYF
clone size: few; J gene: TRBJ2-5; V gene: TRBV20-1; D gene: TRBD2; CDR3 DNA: TGCAGTGCTTACCCACTAGCGGGAGTATCGTTTGGCGAGACCCAGTACTTC; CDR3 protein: CSAYPLAGVSFGETQYF
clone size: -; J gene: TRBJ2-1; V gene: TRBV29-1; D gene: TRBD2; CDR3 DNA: TGCAGCGTTGGGACTAGCGGGGACCTCCAAGAGACCCAGTTCTTC; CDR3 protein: CSVGTSGDLQETQFF
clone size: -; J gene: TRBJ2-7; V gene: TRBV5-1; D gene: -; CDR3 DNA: TGCGCCAGCAGCTTGGGGCCTACCTCCTACAATGAGCAGTACTTC; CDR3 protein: CASSLGPTSYNEQYF